This T cell receptor beta chain was documented in a study of blood T cell repertoires in COVID-19. Across the study: COVID-19 samples, acute and convalescent, were from the United States, Italy and Spain. From T cells, B-cell-depleted T cells, or PBMCs came the material, which was cDNA or gDNA.

In the original analysis: Using reference gene primer amplification, nucleated cell counts were estimated. This table comes from immunoSEQ multiplex PCR, and its TCRdb copy is limited to in-frame clones, with some not included. D and trimming were read from the DNA, whereas the V and J calls and clone size are those reported in that table. The sample lists approximately 210,000 clones; approximately 84% were seen once. V gave up 4 bases and J gave up 12 bases; unmatched junction bases: 8. CDR3 length equals 13 residues. CDR1 and CDR2 from the germline V gene are SGDLS and YYNGEE. The receptor comes from a woman in her 70s with active or convalescent COVID-19. This sequence joins TRBV9 and TRBJ1-1, with TRBD1 matching over 11 bases. The sequenced material came from peripheral blood. The CDR3 loop is CASSREDRGLSFF. In DNA form, the CDR3 reads TGTGCCAGCAGCAGAGAGGACAGGGGGCTGTCTTTCTTT.